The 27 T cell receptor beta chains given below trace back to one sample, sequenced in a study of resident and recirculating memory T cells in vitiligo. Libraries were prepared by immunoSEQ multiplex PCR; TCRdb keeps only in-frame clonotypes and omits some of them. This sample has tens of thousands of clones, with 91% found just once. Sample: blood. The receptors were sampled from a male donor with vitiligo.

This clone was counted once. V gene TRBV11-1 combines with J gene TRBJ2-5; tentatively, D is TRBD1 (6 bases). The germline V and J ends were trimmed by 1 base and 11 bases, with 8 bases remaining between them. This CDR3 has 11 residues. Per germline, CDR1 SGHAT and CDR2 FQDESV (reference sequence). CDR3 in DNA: TGTGCCAGCAGCTTAGGACAGGAGCAGTACTTC. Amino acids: CASSLGQEQYF.

As DNA, the CDR3 is TGTGCCAGCAGTTCCAGACAGGGATTTGGCTCACCCCTCCACTTT. Protein sequence: CASSSRQGFGSPLHF. This chain uses TRBV25-1 with TRBJ1-6; 7 nucleotides align to TRBD1. The CDR3 spans 15 residues. Trimming removed 5 bases from V and 10 bases from J; junction bases left unmatched: 11. Looked up from germline, CDR1 is MGHDK and CDR2 is SYGVNS.

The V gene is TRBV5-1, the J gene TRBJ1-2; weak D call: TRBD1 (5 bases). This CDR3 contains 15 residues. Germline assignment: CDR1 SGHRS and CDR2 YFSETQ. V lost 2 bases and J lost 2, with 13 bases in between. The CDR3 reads CASSFSGIQNYGYTF. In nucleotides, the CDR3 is TGCGCCAGCAGCTTCTCAGGGATCCAAAACTATGGCTACACCTTC. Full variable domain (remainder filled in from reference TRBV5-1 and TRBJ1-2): KAGVTQTPRYLIKTRGQQVTLSCSPISGHRSVSWYQQTPGQGLQFLFEYFSETQRNKGNFPGRFSGRQFSNSRSEMNVSTLELGDSALYLCASSFSGIQNYGYTFGSGTRLTVV.

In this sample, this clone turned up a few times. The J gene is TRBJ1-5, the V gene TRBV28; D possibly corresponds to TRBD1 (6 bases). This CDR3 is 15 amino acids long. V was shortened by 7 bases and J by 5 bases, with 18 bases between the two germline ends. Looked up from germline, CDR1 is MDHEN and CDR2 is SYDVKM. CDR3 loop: CASTTQGRGYQPQHF. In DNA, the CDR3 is TGTGCCAGCACGACCCAGGGGAGGGGGTATCAGCCCCAGCATTTT. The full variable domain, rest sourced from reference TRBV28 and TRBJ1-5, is DVKVTQSSRYLVKRTGEKVFLECVQDMDHENMFWYRQDPGLGLRLIYFSYDVKMKEKGDIPEGYSVSREKKERFSLILESASTNQTSMYLCASTTQGRGYQPQHFGDGTRLSIL.

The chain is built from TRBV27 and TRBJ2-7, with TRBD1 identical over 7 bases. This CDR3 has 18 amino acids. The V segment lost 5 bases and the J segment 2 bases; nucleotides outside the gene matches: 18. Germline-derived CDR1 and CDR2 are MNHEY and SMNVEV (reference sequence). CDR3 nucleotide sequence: TGTGCCAGCAGTCCCTTTTTTACGGGGCAGGGGGACACCTACGAGCAGTACTTC. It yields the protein CASSPFFTGQGDTYEQYF.

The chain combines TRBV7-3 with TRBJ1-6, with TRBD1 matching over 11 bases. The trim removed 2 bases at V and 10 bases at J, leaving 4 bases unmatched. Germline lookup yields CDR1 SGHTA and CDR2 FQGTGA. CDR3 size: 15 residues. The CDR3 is CASSLQGTGGSPLHF. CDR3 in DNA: TGTGCCAGCAGCTTACAGGGGACAGGGGGATCACCCCTCCACTTT.

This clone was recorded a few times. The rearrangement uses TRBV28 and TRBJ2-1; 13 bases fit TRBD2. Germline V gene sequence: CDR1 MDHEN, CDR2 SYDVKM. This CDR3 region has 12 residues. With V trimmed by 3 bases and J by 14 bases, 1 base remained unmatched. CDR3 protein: CASSFGLAGEFF. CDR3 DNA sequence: TGTGCCAGCAGTTTCGGACTAGCGGGGGAGTTCTTC.

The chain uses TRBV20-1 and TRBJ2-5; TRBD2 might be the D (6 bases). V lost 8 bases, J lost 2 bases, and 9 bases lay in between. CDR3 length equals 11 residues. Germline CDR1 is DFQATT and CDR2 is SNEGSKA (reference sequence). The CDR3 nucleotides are TGCAGTCCACGGGAGCAAGAGACCCAGTACTTC. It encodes CSPREQETQYF.

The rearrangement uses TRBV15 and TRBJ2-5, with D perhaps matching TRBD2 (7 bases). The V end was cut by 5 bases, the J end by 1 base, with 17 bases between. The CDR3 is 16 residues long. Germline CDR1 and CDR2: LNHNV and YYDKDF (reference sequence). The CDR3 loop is CATSFGGTHTQETQYF. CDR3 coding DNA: TGTGCCACCAGCTTCGGGGGGACACACACCCAAGAGACCCAGTACTTC.

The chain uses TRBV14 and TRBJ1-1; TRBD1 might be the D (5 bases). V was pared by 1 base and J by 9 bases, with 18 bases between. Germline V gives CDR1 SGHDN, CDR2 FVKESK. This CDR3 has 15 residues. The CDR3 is CASSQGVSRGGKAFF. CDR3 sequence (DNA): TGTGCCAGCAGCCAAGGGGTGTCGCGCGGGGGTAAAGCTTTCTTT.

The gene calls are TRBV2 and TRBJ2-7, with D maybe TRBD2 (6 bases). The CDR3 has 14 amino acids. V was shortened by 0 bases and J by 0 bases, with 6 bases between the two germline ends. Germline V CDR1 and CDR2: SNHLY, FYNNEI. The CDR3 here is CASSEAGGSYEQYF. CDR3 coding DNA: TGTGCCAGCAGTGAAGCCGGGGGCTCCTACGAGCAGTACTTC.

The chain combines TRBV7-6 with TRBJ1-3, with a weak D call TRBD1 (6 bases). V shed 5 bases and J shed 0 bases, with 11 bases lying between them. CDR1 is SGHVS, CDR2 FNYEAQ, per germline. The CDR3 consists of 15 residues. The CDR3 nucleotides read TGTGCCAGCAGCGAAACAGGGCCCTCTGGAAACACCATATATTTT. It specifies CASSETGPSGNTIYF.

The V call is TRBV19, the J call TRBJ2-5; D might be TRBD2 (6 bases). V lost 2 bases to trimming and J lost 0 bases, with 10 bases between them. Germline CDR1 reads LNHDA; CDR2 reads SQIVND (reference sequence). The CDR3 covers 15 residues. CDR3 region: CASSIRGSNQETQYF. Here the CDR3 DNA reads TGTGCCAGTAGTATACGGGGGAGCAACCAAGAGACCCAGTACTTC.

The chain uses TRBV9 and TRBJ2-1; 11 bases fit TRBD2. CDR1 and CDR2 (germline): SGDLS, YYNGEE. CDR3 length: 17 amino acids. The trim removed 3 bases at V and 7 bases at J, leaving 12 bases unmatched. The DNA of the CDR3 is TGTGCCAGCAGCGCCGAGACTAGCGGGGAAAGACCAAATGAGCAGTTCTTC. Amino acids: CASSAETSGERPNEQFF.

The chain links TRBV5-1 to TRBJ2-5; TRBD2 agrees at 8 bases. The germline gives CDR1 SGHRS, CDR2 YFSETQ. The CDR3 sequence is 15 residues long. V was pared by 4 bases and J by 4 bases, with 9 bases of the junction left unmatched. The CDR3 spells CASSPGGAVIETQYF. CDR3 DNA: TGCGCCAGCAGCCCCGGGGGGGCCGTAATAGAGACCCAGTACTTC.

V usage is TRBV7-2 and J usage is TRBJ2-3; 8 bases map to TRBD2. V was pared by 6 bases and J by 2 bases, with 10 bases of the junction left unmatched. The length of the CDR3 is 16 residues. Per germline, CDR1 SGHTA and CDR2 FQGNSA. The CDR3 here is CASSPRGGGPTDTQYF. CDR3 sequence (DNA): TGTGCCAGCAGTCCCCGGGGCGGGGGGCCCACAGATACGCAGTATTTT.

CDR3 sequence: CASSLGFSGYEQFF. The CDR3 DNA is TGTGCCAGCAGCTTAGGATTTAGCGGCTATGAGCAGTTCTTC. The chain combines TRBV11-2 with TRBJ2-1; D is perhaps TRBD2 (6 bases). Between the trimmed V and J ends, which lost 1 base and 8 bases, there was a span of 12 bases. This CDR3 comprises 14 residues. Germline V gene sequence: CDR1 SGHAT, CDR2 FQNNGV.

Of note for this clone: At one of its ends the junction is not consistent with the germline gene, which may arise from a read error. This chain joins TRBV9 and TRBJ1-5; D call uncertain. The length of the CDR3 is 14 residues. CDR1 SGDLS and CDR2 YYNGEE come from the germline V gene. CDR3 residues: CASSVRSSDQPQHF. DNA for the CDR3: TGTGCCAGCAGCGTCCGCAGTAGCGATCAGCCCCAGCATTTT. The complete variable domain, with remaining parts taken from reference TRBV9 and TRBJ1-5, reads DSGVTQTPKHLITATGQRVTLRCSPRSGDLSVYWYQQSLDQGLQFLIQYYNGEERAKGNILERFSAQQFPDLHSELNLSSLELGDSALYFCASSVRSSDQPQHFGDGTRLSIL.

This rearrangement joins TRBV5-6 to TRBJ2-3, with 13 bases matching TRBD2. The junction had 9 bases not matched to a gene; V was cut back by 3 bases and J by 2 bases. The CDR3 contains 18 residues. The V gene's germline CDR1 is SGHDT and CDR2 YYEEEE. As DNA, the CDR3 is TGTGCCAGCAGCTCCAACCCACTAGCGGGGGGGTTCACAGATACGCAGTATTTT. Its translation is CASSSNPLAGGFTDTQYF.

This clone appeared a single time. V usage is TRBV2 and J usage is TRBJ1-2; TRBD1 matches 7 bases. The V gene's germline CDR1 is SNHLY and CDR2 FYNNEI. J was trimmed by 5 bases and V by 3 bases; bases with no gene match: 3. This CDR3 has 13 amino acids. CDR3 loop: CASSDAGGYGYTF. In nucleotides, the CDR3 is TGTGCCAGCAGTGACGCAGGGGGGTATGGCTACACCTTC.

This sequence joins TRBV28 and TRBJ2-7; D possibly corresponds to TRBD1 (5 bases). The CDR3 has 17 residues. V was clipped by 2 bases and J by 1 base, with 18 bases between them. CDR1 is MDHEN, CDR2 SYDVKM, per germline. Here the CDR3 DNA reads TGTGCCAGCAGTTTACTTTTATTTAGGCAGGGTTCCTACGAGCAGTACTTC. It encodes CASSLLLFRQGSYEQYF.

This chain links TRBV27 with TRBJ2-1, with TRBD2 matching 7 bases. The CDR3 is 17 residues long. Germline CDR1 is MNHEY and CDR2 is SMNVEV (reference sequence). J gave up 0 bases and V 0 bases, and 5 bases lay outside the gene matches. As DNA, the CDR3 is TGTGCCAGCAGTTTATCGGGAGGCGGGAGCTCCTACAATGAGCAGTTCTTC. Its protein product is CASSLSGGGSSYNEQFF.

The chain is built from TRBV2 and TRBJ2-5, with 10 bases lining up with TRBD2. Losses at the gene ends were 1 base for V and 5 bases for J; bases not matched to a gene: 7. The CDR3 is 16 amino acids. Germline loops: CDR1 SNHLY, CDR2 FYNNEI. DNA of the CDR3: TGTGCCAGCAGTGAAGGTAGCGGGGGGCCCCGGGAGACCCAGTACTTC. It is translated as CASSEGSGGPRETQYF.

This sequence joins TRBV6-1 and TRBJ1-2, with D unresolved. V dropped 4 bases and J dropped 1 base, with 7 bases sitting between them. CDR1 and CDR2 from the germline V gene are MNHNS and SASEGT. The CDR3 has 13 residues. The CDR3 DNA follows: TGTGCCAGCAGTGCTGCGGATAACTATGGCTACACCTTC. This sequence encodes CASSAADNYGYTF.

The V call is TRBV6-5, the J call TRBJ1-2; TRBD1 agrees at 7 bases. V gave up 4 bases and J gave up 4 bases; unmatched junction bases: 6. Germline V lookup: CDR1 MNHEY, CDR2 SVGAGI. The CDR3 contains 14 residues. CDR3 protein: CASSSLTGFYGYTF. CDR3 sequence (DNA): TGTGCCAGCAGTTCCCTGACAGGGTTCTATGGCTACACCTTC.

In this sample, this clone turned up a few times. This CDR3 reads CASSQVADSPLHF. CDR3 DNA: TGTGCCAGCAGCCAAGTTGCGGATTCACCCCTCCACTTT. The chain links TRBV14 to TRBJ1-6; unclear D gene. Germline V CDR1 and CDR2: SGHDN, FVKESK. The length of the CDR3 is 13 residues. Trimming left V 1 base short and J 8 bases short, with 6 bases between.

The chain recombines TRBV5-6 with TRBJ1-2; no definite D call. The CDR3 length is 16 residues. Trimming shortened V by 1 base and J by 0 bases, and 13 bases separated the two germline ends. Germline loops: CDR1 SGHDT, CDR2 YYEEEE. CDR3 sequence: CASSLSPTAPNYGYTF. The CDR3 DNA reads TGTGCCAGCAGCTTGAGCCCCACAGCCCCTAACTATGGCTACACCTTC.